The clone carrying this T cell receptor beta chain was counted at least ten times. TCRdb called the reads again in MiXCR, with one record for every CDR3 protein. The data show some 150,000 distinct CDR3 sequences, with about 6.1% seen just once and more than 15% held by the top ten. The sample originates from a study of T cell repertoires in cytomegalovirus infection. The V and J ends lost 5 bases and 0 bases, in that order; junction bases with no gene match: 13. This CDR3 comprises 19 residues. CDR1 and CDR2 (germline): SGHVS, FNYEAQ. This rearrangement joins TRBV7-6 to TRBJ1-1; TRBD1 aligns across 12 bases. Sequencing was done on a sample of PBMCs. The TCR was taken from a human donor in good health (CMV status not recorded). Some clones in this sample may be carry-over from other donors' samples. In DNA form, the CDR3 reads TGTGCCAGCAGCCTTCGGGACAGGGGGCTAGGGTTTTTGAACACTGAAGCTTTCTTT. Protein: CASSLRDRGLGFLNTEAFF.